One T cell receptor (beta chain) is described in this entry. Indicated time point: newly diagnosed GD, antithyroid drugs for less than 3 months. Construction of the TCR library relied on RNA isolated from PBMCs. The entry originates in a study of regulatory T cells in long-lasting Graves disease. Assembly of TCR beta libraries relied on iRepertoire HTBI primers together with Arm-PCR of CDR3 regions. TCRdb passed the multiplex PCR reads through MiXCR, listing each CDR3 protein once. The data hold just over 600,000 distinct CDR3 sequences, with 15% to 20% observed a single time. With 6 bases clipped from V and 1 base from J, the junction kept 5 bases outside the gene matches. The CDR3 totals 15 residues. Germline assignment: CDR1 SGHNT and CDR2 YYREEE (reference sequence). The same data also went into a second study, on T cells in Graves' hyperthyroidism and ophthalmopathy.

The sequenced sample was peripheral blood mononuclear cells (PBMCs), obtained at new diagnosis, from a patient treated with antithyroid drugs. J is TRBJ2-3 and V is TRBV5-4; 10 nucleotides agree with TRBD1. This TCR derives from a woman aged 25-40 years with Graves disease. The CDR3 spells CASMGQGKGTDTQYF. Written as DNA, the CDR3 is TGTGCCAGCATGGGACAGGGGAAAGGCACAGATACGCAGTATTTT.